This is a list of T cell receptor beta chains from one sample in a study of PD-1 blockade in classical Hodgkin lymphoma. The repertoire was sequenced with immunoSEQ multiplex PCR; TCRdb's copy has only in-frame clones and lacks some. Here the sample spans roughly 6,900 clones, about 86% being singletons. The starting material was peripheral blood mononuclear cells (PBMCs), obtained before the fourth cycle of nivolumab. The source is a human donor with classical Hodgkin lymphoma. Both conserved end residues are part of each CDR3. Fields, in order: J gene, V gene, clone size, D gene, CDR3 DNA, CDR3 protein. A D gene is named only where the DNA matches it firmly. The size field is filled for only some rows; it gives once, few, many or a size class.

>TRBJ2-4|TRBV4-1|-|TRBD1
TGCGCCAGCAGCCTGGACAGGGGAGGGACGGCCAAAAACATTCAGTACTTC
CASSLDRGGTAKNIQYF
>TRBJ2-2|TRBV27|-|TRBD2
TGTGCCAGCAGTCCCCAAACCCTAGCGGGGACGGGGGCCGGGGAGCTGTTTTTT
CASSPQTLAGTGAGELFF
>TRBJ1-3|TRBV19|-|TRBD1
TGTGCCAGTAGCCGCAGGGGGACTGGAAACACCATATATTTT
CASSRRGTGNTIYF
>TRBJ1-2|TRBV5-4|-|-
TGTGCCAGCAGCTGGGGGCGGGGAGGCTACACCTTC
CASSWGRGGYTF
>TRBJ1-2|TRBV7-2|once|TRBD1
TGTGCCAGCAGCTCTTCAGGGGGCGATAGGTATGGCTACACCTTC
CASSSSGGDRYGYTF
>TRBJ1-4|TRBV2|once|-
TGTGCCAGCAGTGAAACCGGGTCCCGGTACGAAAAACTGTTTTTT
CASSETGSRYEKLFF
>TRBJ2-6|TRBV5-1|-|TRBD1
TGCGCCAGCAGCCTCAGACAGGGTCACTCTGGGGCCAACGTCCTGACTTTC
CASSLRQGHSGANVLTF
>TRBJ1-2|TRBV20-1|once|-
TGCAGTGCTCCTGGCTACACCTTC
CSAPGYTF
>TRBJ1-1|TRBV5-6|-|TRBD1
TGTGCCAGCAGCTTGCCGGGACAGATGAACACTGAAGCTTTCTTT
CASSLPGQMNTEAFF
>TRBJ1-3|TRBV7-9|once|-
TGTGCCAGCAGCTCTACAGGGAGGGCCGGAAACACCATATATTTT
CASSSTGRAGNTIYF
>TRBJ1-1|TRBV6-9|-|-
TGTGCCAGCAGTGACGGACGGTGGCCATTGGGAGCTTTCTTT
CASSDGRWPLGAFF
>TRBJ2-1|TRBV5-1|-|TRBD2
TGCGCCAGCAGCACCGGGACTAGCGGGGTATACAATGAGCAGTTCTTC
CASSTGTSGVYNEQFF
>TRBJ1-6|TRBV6-5|-|TRBD1
TGTGCCAGCCTCCCGGGCGACAGGGCAAATTCACCCCTCCACTTT
CASLPGDRANSPLHF
>TRBJ2-6|TRBV7-8|-|-
TGTGCCAGCAGCTTATTTGGGGGCTCTGGGGCCAACGTCCTGACTTTC
CASSLFGGSGANVLTF
>TRBJ2-4|TRBV15|-|TRBD2
TGTGCCACCAGCAGAGTTGGCGGGGGTGCCAAAAACATTCAGTACTTC
CATSRVGGGAKNIQYF
>TRBJ2-5|TRBV7-9|-|-
TGTGCCAGCAGCTCCGAGTTTGAGACCCAGTACTTC
CASSSEFETQYF
>TRBJ2-3|TRBV2|-|TRBD2
TGTGCCAGCAGAGTTAGCGGGGGGGGCACCACAGATACGCAGTATTTT
CASRVSGGGTTDTQYF
>TRBJ2-5|TRBV30|-|-
TGTGCCTGGAGTGTTGGAATGAAAACCCAGTACTTC
CAWSVGMKTQYF
>TRBJ1-3|TRBV5-4|-|-
TGTGCCAGCAGCCCGAACATCGGTCTCTCTGGAAACACCATATATTTT
CASSPNIGLSGNTIYF
>TRBJ1-1|TRBV6-5|-|-
TGTGCCAGCAGCCCCGGGGGGCGCCCGAACACTGAAGCTTTCTTT
CASSPGGRPNTEAFF
>TRBJ2-3|TRBV2|large|TRBD2
TGTGCCAGCAGTGCGACTAGCGGGAGAACAGATACGCAGTATTTT
CASSATSGRTDTQYF
>TRBJ1-1|TRBV5-6|-|-
TGTGCCAGCAGTCTTACAGGTTCCCGCACTGAAGCTTTCTTT
CASSLTGSRTEAFF
>TRBJ1-2|TRBV25-1|-|-
TGTGCCAGCAGTGAAGGGGGGGCCCGATGGAGCTATGGCTACACCTTC
CASSEGGARWSYGYTF
>TRBJ1-2|TRBV29-1|-|-
TGCAGCGCCGATCCGGGACACCTCAACTATGGCTACACCTTC
CSADPGHLNYGYTF
>TRBJ2-3|TRBV18|-|-
TGTGCCAGCTCACCTAGAGGGGGGCCGGGTACGCAGTATTTT
CASSPRGGPGTQYF
>TRBJ2-1|TRBV5-3|-|TRBD1
TGTGCCAGAAGCTTGCCTTATCGACAGGGGGCGGGCCCCTACAATGAGCAGTTCTTC
CARSLPYRQGAGPYNEQFF
>TRBJ1-4|TRBV9|-|-
TGTGCCAGCAGCGTAGGACACTTTAATGAAAAACTGTTTTTT
CASSVGHFNEKLFF
>TRBJ1-3|TRBV4-1|-|-
TGCGCCAGCAGCTCCCTCAGGGGTATCTCTGGAAACACCATATATTTT
CASSSLRGISGNTIYF
>TRBJ1-1|TRBV6-5|-|-
TGTGCCAGCAGTTACAAGGGGCCCCACACTGAAGCTTTCTTT
CASSYKGPHTEAFF
>TRBJ2-1|TRBV19|once|-
TGTGCCAGTAGTAAAGGACACAATCAGCAGTTCTTC
CASSKGHNQQFF
>TRBJ1-2|TRBV2|-|TRBD1
TGTGCCAGCTGGAGACAGGGGTGGAATGGCTACACCTTC
CASWRQGWNGYTF
>TRBJ2-3|TRBV5-1|-|TRBD1
TGCGCCAGCGCCCCGGGACAGATCACAGATACGCAGTATTTT
CASAPGQITDTQYF
>TRBJ2-2|TRBV11-3|once|TRBD2
TGTGCCAGCAGCGAGACTAGCGGGAGTTCCACCGGGGAGCTGTTTTTT
CASSETSGSSTGELFF
>TRBJ2-5|TRBV5-4|-|TRBD2
TGTGCCAGCAGCCCCAGCGGGGGGGCCGGGGAGACCCAGTACTTC
CASSPSGGAGETQYF
>TRBJ2-4|TRBV19|once|-
TGTGCCAGTAGTACCCACCAACTAGCCAAAAACATTCAGTACTTC
CASSTHQLAKNIQYF
>TRBJ1-3|TRBV7-2|-|-
TGTGCCAGCAGCCCCTCCATCGGACAGTCCTCTGGAAACACCATATATTTT
CASSPSIGQSSGNTIYF
>TRBJ1-4|TRBV19|-|-
TGTGCCAGTTGGAGAACAGGCGGAACTAATGAAAAACTGTTTTTT
CASWRTGGTNEKLFF
>TRBJ1-4|TRBV7-9|-|-
TGTGCCAGCAGCTTAAGGCCGAGCGACAGAAACGGGGCAGAAAAACTGTTTTTT
CASSLRPSDRNGAEKLFF
>TRBJ2-1|TRBV18|-|TRBD1
TGTGCCAGCTCCGGCTGGGGGACAGGGGGATCGTTTTCCTACAATGAGCAGTTCTTC
CASSGWGTGGSFSYNEQFF
>TRBJ2-1|TRBV18|-|TRBD2
TGTGCCAGCTCACTGGGACTAGCGGGGGGAAATGAGCAGTTCTTC
CASSLGLAGGNEQFF
>TRBJ2-1|TRBV30|-|-
TGTGCCTGGAGTGTGAAGGAGCAGTTCTTC
CAWSVKEQFF
>TRBJ1-1|TRBV7-9|-|-
TGTGCCAGCAGCTTCGGTAAGGGAACCACTGAAGCTTTCTTT
CASSFGKGTTEAFF
>TRBJ1-2|TRBV7-2|-|-
TGTGCCAGCAGCTTAGGGGCAGGACAACGCATGTTC
CASSLGAGQRMF
>TRBJ1-1|TRBV5-1|-|-
TGCGCCAGCAGCTTAGGAACCCCGGGGACTGAAGCTTTCTTT
CASSLGTPGTEAFF
>TRBJ1-6|TRBV4-1|-|-
TGCGCCAGCAGCCCTGTAAGGCTCTACCTTGGGCCCCTCCACTTT
CASSPVRLYLGPLHF
>TRBJ2-6|TRBV5-1|-|-
TGCGCCTCGAAACCCGGGTCTGGGGCCAACGTCCTGACTTTC
CASKPGSGANVLTF
>TRBJ2-6|TRBV7-3|-|-
TGTGCCAGCAGCGCGGGCGGGTCCTCTGGGGCCAACGTCCTGACTTTC
CASSAGGSSGANVLTF
>TRBJ2-1|TRBV7-9|-|TRBD2
TGTGCCAGCAGCCCAAGCGGGAGCTCCTACAATGAGCAGTTCTTC
CASSPSGSSYNEQFF
>TRBJ1-2|TRBV28|medium-sized|-
TGTGCCAGTAATATAGGGGGGGGCTACACCTTC
CASNIGGGYTF
>TRBJ2-3|TRBV5-1|-|TRBD1
TGCGCCAGCAGCTATGTTGGACAGGGTGTAACAGATACGCAGTATTTT
CASSYVGQGVTDTQYF